This T cell receptor (beta chain) was obtained from a study of T cells after yellow fever vaccination. Study results and caveats: Peak timing came faster in the weaker secondary response, day 5 versus 15.

For TCR, cDNA came from 5'RACE template switching, which added a universal primer site and UMIs. TCRdb reprocessed the 5' RACE reads with MiXCR, giving one entry per CDR3 protein. Altogether under 400,000 distinct CDR3 sequences are present, roughly 12% being singletons, with the ten largest covering roughly 18%. Regarding this clonotype: Its antigen is still unknown.

The germline V and J ends were trimmed by 5 bases and 7 bases, with 20 bases remaining between them. Germline CDR1 and CDR2: MDHEN and SYDVKM. This CDR3 is built from 15 residues. The sample was PBMCs, taken on the day of the first yellow fever vaccination. The J gene is TRBJ1-2, the V gene TRBV28; maybe TRBD1 (6 bases). This receptor was identified in a man aged 18 to 29 who received the YFV17D yellow fever vaccine. The CDR3 DNA follows: TGTGCCAGCAGTCTAGGACAAGGGGGTCTAGGTGGCTACACCTTC. This encodes CASSLGQGGLGGYTF.